This TCR beta chain was sequenced in a study of T cell responses to AZD1222 COVID-19 vaccine. Sequenced by immunoSEQ multiplex PCR; TCRdb stores in-frame clones only, minus some. Here the sample spans 70,000 to 95,000 clones, roughly 89% being singletons. In its sample, this clone is medium-sized. V lost 8 bases and J lost 10, with 20 bases in between. CDR3 length: 13 residues. The germline V gene has CDR1 SEHNR and CDR2 FQNEAQ (reference sequence). Sequenced material: peripheral blood, taken on day 0 of MenACWY control vaccination. The receptor was isolated from an adult in good health. The gene calls are TRBV7-9 and TRBJ1-2, with a possible D match to TRBD1 (5 bases). The CDR3 bases are TGTGCCAGCCGGTTACCGACAGACCATCCCTACACCTTC. Amino acids: CASRLPTDHPYTF.